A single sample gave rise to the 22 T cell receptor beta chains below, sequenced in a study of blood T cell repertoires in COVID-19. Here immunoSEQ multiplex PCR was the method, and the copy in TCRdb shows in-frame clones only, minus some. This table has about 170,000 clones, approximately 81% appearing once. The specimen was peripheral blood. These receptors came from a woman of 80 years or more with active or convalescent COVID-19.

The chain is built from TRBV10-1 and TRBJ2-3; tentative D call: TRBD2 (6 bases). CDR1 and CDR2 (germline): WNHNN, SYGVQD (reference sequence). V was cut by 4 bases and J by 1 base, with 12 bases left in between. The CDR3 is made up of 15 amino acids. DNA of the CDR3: TGCGCCAGCAGTGTGGAGGGGCTCGGCACAGATACGCAGTATTTT. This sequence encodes CASSVEGLGTDTQYF.

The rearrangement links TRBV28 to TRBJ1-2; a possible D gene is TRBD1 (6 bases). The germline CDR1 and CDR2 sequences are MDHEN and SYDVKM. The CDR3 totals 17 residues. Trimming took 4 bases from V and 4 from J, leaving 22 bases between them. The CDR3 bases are TGTGCCAGCAGTTCCCTAGGGGGATTAGGACACGGCTATGGCTACACCTTC. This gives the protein CASSSLGGLGHGYGYTF.

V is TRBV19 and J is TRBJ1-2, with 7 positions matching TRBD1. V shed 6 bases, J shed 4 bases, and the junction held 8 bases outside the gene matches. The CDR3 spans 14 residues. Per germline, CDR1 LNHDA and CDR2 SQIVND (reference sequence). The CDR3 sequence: CASSRDRPTYGYTF. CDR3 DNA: TGTGCCAGTAGCCGGGACAGACCGACCTATGGCTACACCTTC.

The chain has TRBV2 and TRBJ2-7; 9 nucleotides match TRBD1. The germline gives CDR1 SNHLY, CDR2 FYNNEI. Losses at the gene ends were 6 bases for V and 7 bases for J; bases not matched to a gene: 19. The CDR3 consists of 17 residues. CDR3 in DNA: TGTGCCAGCAGCCCTTTGTGGGGACAGGGTTTAATTGTGGAGCAGTACTTC. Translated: CASSPLWGQGLIVEQYF.

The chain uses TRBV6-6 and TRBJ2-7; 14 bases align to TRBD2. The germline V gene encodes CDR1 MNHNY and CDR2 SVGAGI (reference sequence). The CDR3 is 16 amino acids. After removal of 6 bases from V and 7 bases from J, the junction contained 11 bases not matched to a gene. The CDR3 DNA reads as TGTGCCAGCAGCTTGGATCCGGGACTAGCGGGGGAGGAGCAGTACTTC. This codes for CASSLDPGLAGEEQYF.

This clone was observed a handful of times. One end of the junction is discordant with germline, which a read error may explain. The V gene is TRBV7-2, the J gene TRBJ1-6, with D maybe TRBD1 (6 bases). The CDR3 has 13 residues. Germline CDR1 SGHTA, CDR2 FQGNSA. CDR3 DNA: TGTGCCAGCAGCATAGCAGGGGATTCACCCCTCCACTTT. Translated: CASSIAGDSPLHF. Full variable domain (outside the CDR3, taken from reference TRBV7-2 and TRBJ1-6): GAGVSQSPSNKVTEKGKDVELRCDPISGHTALYWYRQSLGQGLEFLIYFQGNSAPDKSGLPSDRFSAERTGGSVSTLTIQRTQQEDSAVYLCASSIAGDSPLHFGNGTRLTVT.

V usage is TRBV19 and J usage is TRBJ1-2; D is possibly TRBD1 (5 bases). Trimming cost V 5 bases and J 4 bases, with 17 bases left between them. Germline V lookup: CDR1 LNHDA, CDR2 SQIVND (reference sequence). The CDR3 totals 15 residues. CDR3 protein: CASSAGAGGAYGYTF. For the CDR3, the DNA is TGTGCCAGTAGTGCCGGTGCGGGGGGAGCCTATGGCTACACCTTC. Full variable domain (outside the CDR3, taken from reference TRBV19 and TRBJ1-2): DGGITQSPKYLFRKEGQNVTLSCEQNLNHDAMYWYRQDPGQGLRLIYYSQIVNDFQKGDIAEGYSVSREKKESFPLTVTSAQKNPTAFYLCASSAGAGGAYGYTFGSGTRLTVV.

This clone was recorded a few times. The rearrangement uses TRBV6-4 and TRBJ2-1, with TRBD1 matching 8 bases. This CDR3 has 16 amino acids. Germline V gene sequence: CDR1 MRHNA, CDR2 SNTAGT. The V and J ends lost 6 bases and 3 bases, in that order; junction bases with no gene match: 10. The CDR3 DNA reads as TGTGCCAGCAGCGCGACCCCGGGACAGGACTACAATGAGCAGTTCTTC. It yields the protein CASSATPGQDYNEQFF.

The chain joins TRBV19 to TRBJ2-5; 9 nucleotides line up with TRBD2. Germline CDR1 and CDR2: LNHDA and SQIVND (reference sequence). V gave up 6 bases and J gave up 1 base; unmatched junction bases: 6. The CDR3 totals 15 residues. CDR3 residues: CASSPGGLAQETQYF. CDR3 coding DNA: TGTGCCAGTAGCCCCGGGGGACTAGCCCAAGAGACCCAGTACTTC.

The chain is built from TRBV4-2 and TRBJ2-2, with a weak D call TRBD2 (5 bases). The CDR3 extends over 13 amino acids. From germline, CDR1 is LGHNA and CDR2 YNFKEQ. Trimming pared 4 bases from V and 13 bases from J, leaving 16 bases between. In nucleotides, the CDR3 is TGTGCCAGCAGCCGGGAGCGGCTCAAGGGGCTGTTTTTT. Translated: CASSRERLKGLFF.

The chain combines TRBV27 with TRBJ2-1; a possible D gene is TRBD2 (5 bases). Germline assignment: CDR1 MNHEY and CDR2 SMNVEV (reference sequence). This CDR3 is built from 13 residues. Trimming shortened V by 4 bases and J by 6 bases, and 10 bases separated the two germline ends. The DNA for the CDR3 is TGTGCCAGCAGTTCGGGGATAGGCAATGAGCAGTTCTTC. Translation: CASSSGIGNEQFF.

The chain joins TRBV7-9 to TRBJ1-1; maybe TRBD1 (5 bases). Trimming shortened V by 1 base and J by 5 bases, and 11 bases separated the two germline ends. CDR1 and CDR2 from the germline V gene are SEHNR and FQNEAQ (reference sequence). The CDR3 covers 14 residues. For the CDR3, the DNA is TGTGCCAGCAGCTTAGAATCGACAGAGACTGAAGCTTTCTTT. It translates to CASSLESTETEAFF. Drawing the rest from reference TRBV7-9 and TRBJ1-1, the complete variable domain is DTGVSQNPRHKITKRGQNVTFRCDPISEHNRLYWYRQTLGQGPEFLTYFQNEAQLEKSRLLSDRFSAERPKGSFSTLEIQRTEQGDSAMYLCASSLESTETEAFFGQGTRLTVV.

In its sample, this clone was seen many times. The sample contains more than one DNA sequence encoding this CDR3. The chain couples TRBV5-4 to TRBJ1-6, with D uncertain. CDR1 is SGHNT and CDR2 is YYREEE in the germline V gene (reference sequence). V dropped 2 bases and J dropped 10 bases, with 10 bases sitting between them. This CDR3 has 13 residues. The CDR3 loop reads CASSLESGSPLHF. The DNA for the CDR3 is TGTGCCAGCAGCTTAGAGAGCGGATCACCCCTCCACTTT.

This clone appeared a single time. CDR3 DNA sequence: TGTGCCAGCACGAAGCGGGTGAACACCGGGGAGCTGTTTTTT. Translated: CASTKRVNTGELFF. This chain uses TRBV6-5 with TRBJ2-2, with D possibly being TRBD2 (6 bases). The germline gives CDR1 MNHEY, CDR2 SVGAGI. V was pared by 7 bases and J by 1 base, with 10 bases between. The CDR3 length is 14 residues.

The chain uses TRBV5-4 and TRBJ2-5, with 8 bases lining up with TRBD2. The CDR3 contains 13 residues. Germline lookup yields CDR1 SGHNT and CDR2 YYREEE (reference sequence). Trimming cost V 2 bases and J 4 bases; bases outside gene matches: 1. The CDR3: CASSFRGGETQYF. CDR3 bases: TGTGCCAGCAGCTTCCGGGGGGGAGAGACCCAGTACTTC.

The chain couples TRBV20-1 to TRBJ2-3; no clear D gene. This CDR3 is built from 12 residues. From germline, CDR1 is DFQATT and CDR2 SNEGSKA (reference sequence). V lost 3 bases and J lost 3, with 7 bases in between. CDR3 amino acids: CSASSPTDTQYF. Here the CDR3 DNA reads TGCAGTGCTAGTAGCCCAACAGATACGCAGTATTTT.

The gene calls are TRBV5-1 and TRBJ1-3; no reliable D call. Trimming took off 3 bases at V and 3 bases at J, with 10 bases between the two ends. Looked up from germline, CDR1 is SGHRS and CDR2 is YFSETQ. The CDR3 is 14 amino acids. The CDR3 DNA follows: TGCGCCAGCAGCTCCCAAGGGAGTGGAAACACCATATATTTT. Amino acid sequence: CASSSQGSGNTIYF. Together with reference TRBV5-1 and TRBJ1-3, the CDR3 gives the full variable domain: KAGVTQTPRYLIKTRGQQVTLSCSPISGHRSVSWYQQTPGQGLQFLFEYFSETQRNKGNFPGRFSGRQFSNSRSEMNVSTLELGDSALYLCASSSQGSGNTIYFGEGSWLTVV.

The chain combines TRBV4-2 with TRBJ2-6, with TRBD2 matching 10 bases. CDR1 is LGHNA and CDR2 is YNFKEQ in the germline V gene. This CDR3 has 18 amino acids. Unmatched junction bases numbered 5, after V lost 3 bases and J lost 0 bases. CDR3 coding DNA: TGTGCCAGCAGCCACCTAGCGGGAGAAGCCTCTGGGGCCAACGTCCTGACTTTC. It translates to CASSHLAGEASGANVLTF.

The CDR3 coding sequence is TGTGCCAGCAGACAGGGGGGGGGCTACAATGAGCAGTTCTTC. It is translated as CASRQGGGYNEQFF. The chain combines TRBV2 with TRBJ2-1, with a tentative D call TRBD1 (8 bases). The CDR3 is 14 amino acids. The V and J ends lost 6 bases and 3 bases respectively, with 12 bases between them. From germline, CDR1 is SNHLY and CDR2 FYNNEI.

The CDR3 is CASSPGLGNFHEQYF. The CDR3 DNA follows: TGTGCCAGCAGCCCCGGCCTAGGCAACTTCCACGAGCAGTACTTC. This chain uses TRBV7-3 with TRBJ2-7; D is unclear. The V and J ends lost 5 bases and 5 bases respectively, with 19 bases between them. The CDR3 is 15 amino acids. CDR1 is SGHTA, CDR2 FQGTGA, per germline.

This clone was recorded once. CDR3 DNA: TGTGCCAGCAGGAACCGACAGGGTTTGACTGAAGCTTTCTTT. Amino acids: CASRNRQGLTEAFF. The chain couples TRBV7-2 to TRBJ1-1, with TRBD1 matching over 7 bases. This CDR3 comprises 14 residues. CDR1 and CDR2 from the germline V gene are SGHTA and FQGNSA. V lost 6 bases and J lost 5; bases outside the gene matches: 9.

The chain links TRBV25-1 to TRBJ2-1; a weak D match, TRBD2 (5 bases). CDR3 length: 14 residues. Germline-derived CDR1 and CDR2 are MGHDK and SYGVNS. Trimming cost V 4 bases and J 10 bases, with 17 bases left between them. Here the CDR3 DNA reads TGTGCCAGCAGTGGATCGGGATCAGGACGGGAGCAGTTCTTC. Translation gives CASSGSGSGREQFF.